Here is one TCR beta chain with its context. Its antigen has not been determined. No base quality values were provided; no much bigger clone lies one nucleotide off. The data originate from a study of OX40 agonist ivuxolimab in advanced cancers. About the investigation overall: Ivuxolimab, which targeted the costimulatory receptor OX40 (CD134), was an agonistic, fully human IgG2 monoclonal antibody. Of the 50 to 55 dose-escalation patients, hepatocellular carcinoma was present in about 20, melanoma in approximately 15, renal cell carcinoma in 9 and head and neck cancer in 9. Peripheral TCRbeta sequencing was intended to test whether TCR sequence diversity was altered and clonal T-cell expansion was caused by ivuxolimab. Three dose-escalation patients achieved partial responses, one with hepatocellular carcinoma and two with cutaneous melanoma. The dose-escalation cohort was almost 85% male with a mean age of about 60 years, ranging from roughly 20 to 85. Intravenous ivuxolimab was administered to patients every 2 weeks at six dose levels: 0.01, 0.1, 0.3, 1.5, 3 and 10 mg/kg. Prior anti-PD-1, anti-PD-L1 or anti-CTLA-4 therapy was permitted, and 30% to 50% of dose-escalation patients had received checkpoint inhibitors. The monotherapy dose-escalation portion (N of about 50 patients) of the phase I ivuxolimab trial is reported in the paper. What the authors observed across the whole study: In the 0.1-3.0 mg/kg groups, partial responders were among the patients with the lowest normalized peripheral clonal expansion, particularly in CD8+ T cells. At doses from 0.1 to 3.0 mg/kg, clonal expansion was seen in both CD4+ and CD8+ blood T cells between baseline and week 6. Low levels of normalized T-cell clonal expansion were also seen in some patients who did not respond. After ivuxolimab, CD8+ T cells had more expanded clones than CD4+ T cells on average. Antigen specificity was not determined for the clonally expanded peripheral T cells.

CDR1 and CDR2 are drawn from the germline V gene (reference sequence): MNHEY, SMNVEV. The CDR3 numbers 15 residues from cysteine through phenylalanine. The only DNA kept is the CDR3, 45 bases in frame from the first base. V and J are truncated by 0 bases and 6 bases respectively, leaving an intervening sequence of 13 bases. Patients with autoimmune disease history or receiving systemic immunosuppression were excluded from the trial. Peripheral blood for TCR sequencing was collected from all dose cohorts at baseline, on cycle 4 day 1, and on cycle 7 day 1. Samples came from an open-label, multicenter, first-in-human phase I dose-escalation trial of ivuxolimab. The trial enrolled adults with locally advanced or metastatic head and neck squamous cell, hepatocellular, melanoma or renal cell carcinoma. Before TCR sequencing, CD4+ T cells and CD8+ T cells from peripheral blood were sorted into separate populations.

For sequencing of the TCRbeta CDR3 region, genomic DNA was extracted from the sorted cells. The immunoSEQ Assay was used to sequence the TCRbeta CDR3 regions. TCRdb mirrors the immuneACCESS table, restricted to in-frame sequences. Some clones are absent from its copies; in checked studies, under half trace to an unresolved V gene, and the reason for the others is unknown. This sample comprises about 57,000 clones, 80% to 95% of them detected only once. The ten biggest clones cover approximately 25% of the sample. The sample here was CD4+ or CD8+ T cells sorted from blood, taken in a trial of the OX40 agonist ivuxolimab. In this chain, TRBV27 is recombined with TRBJ2-3; a tentative D match to TRBD2 spans 5 bases. This receptor was identified in an adult with an advanced solid tumor such as melanoma, head and neck, liver or kidney cancer. The nucleotide sequence reads TGTGCCAGCAGTTTATCGTTTGGCGGGTTCGATACGCAGTATTTT. Its protein is CASSLSFGGFDTQYF.